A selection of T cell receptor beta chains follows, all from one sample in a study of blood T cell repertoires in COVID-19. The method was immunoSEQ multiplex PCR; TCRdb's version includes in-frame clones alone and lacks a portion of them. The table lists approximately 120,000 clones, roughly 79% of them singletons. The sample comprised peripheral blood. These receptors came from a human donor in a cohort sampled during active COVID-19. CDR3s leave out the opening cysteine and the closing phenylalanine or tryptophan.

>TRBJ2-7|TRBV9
ASSVVGGEQY
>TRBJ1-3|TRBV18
ASSPTGTENTIY
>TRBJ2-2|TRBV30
AWRDTPNRFGELF
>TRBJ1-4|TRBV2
ASSGGARGTGDREKLF
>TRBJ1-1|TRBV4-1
ASSQTGLHTTEAF
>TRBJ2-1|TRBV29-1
SVEGHRDSINEQF
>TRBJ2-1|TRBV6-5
ASRNLGGEQF
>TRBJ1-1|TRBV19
ASSPRQGANTEAF
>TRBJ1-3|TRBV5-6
ASSLLQGYSGNTIY
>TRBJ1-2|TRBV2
ASSEMGQVTEGYT
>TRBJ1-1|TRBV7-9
ASSTGTRAF
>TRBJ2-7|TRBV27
ASSDTTGGSNEQY
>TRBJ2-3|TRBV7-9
ASSSWTGGGDTQY
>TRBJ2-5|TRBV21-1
ASSKEAGKETQY
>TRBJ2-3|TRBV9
ASSQTSGGTDTQY
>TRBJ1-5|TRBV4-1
ASSQEHSNQPQH
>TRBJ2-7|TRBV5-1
ASSLAAGSYEQY
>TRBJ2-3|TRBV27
ASSPSTGFGTDTQY
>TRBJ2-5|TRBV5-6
ASSLGQGKTQY
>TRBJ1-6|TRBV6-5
ASSYSLTGYNSPLH
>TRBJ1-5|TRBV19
ASRPGQGDQPQH
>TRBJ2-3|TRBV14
ASSQGPTSGKIVTDTQY
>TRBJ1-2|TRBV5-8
ASSNRVGYGYT
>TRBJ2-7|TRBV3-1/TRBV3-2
ASSDRGSYEQY
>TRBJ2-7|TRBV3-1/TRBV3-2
ASSQAGTEFYEQY
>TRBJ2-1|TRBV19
ASSIGPLAGDYNEQF
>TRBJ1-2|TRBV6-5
ASSLTQGLGGYT
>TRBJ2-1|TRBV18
ASSPRRGGGEQF
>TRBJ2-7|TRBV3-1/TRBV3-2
ASSQDASGIYEQY
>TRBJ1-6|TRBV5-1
ASSFLALMGQDNSPLH
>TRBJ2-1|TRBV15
ATSSILAGAPEQF
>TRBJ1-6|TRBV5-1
ASSLGGTENSPLH
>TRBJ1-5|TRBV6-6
ASTQSQGVSQPQH
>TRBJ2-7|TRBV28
ASRLAGLSYEQY
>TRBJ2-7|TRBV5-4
ASSFARDRGYEQY
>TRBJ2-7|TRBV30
ASRYSNSYEQY